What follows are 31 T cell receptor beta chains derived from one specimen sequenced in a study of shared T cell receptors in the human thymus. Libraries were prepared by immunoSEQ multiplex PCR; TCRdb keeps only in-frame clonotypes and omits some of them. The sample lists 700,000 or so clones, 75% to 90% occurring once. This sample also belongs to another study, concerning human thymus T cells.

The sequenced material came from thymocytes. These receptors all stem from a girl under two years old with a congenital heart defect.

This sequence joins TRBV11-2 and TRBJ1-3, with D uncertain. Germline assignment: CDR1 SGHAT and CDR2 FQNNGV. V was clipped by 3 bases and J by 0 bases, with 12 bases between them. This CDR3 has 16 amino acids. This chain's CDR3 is CASSFDRELSGNTIYF. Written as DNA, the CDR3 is TGTGCCAGCAGCTTCGACCGGGAGCTCTCTGGAAACACCATATATTTT. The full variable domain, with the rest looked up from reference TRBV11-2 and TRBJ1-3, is EAGVAQSPRYKIIEKRQSVAFWCNPISGHATLYWYQQILGQGPKLLIQFQNNGVVDDSQLPKDRFSAERLKGVDSTLKIQPAKLEDSAVYLCASSFDRELSGNTIYFGEGSWLTVV.

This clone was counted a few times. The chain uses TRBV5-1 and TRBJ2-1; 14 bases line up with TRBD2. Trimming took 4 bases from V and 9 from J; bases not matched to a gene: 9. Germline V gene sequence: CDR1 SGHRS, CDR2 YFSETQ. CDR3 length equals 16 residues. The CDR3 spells CASSPGLAGGLSEQFF. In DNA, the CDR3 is TGCGCCAGCAGCCCCGGACTAGCGGGGGGCCTTAGTGAGCAGTTCTTC.

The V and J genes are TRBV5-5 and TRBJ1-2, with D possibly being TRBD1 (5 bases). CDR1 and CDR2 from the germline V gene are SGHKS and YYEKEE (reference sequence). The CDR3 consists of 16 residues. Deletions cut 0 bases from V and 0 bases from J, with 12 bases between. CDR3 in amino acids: CASSLEGALANYGYTF. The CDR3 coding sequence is TGTGCCAGCAGCTTGGAAGGGGCCTTAGCTAACTATGGCTACACCTTC. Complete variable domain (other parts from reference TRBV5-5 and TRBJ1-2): DAGVTQSPTHLIKTRGQQVTLRCSPISGHKSVSWYQQVLGQGPQFIFQYYEKEERGRGNFPDRFSARQFPNYSSELNVNALLLGDSALYLCASSLEGALANYGYTFGSGTRLTVV.

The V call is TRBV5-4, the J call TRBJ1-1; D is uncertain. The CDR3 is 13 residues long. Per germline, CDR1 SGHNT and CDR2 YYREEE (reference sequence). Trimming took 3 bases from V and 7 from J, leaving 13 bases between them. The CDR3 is CASSSFRHNEAFF. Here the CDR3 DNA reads TGTGCCAGCAGCTCCTTTAGACACAATGAAGCTTTCTTT.

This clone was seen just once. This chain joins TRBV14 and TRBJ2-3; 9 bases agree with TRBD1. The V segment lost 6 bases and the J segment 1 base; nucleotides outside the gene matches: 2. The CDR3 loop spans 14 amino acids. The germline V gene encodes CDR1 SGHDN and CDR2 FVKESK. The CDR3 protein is CASSWDRGTDTQYF. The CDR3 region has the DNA TGTGCCAGCAGTTGGGACAGGGGCACAGATACGCAGTATTTT. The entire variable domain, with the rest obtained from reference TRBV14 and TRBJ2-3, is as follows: EAGVTQFPSHSVIEKGQTVTLRCDPISGHDNLYWYRRVMGKEIKFLLHFVKESKQDESGMPNNRFLAERTGGTYSTLKVQPAELEDSGVYFCASSWDRGTDTQYFGPGTRLTVL.

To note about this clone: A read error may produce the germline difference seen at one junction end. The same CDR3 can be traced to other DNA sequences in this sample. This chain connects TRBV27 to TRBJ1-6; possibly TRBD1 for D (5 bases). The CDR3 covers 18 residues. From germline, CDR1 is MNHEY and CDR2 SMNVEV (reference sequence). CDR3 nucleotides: TGTGCCAGCAGTTTAAGCCCCCTCGCGGGACCCCCTTATTCCCCCCTCCACTTT. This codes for CASSLSPLAGPPYSPLHF.

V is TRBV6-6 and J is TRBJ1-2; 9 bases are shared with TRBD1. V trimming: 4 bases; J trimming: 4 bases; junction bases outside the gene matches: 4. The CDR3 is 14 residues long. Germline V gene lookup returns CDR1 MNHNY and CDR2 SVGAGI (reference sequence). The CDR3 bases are TGTGCCAGCAGTTCCACAGGGGGCAGCTATGGCTACACCTTC. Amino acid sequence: CASSSTGGSYGYTF.

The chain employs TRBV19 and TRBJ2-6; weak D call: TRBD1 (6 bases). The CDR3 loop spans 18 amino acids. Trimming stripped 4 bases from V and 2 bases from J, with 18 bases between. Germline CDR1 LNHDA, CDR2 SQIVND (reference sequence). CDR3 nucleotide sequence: TGTGCCAGTAGTAGGGGCTCAACAGGGATGCCTGGGGCCAACGTCCTGACTTTC. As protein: CASSRGSTGMPGANVLTF.

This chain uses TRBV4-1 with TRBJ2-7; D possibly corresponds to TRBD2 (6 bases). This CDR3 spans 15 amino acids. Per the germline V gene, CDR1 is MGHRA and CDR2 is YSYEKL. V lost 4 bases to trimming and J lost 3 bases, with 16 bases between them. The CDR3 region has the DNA TGCGCCAGCAGCCTAGCCCCCTGGGGGGACTACGAGCAGTACTTC. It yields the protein CASSLAPWGDYEQYF.

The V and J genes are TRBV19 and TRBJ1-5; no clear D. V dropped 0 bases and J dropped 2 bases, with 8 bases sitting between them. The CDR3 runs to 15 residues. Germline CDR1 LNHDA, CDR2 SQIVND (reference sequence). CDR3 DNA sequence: TGTGCCAGTAGTATAGACCCGGAGGGCAATCAGCCCCAGCATTTT. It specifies CASSIDPEGNQPQHF.

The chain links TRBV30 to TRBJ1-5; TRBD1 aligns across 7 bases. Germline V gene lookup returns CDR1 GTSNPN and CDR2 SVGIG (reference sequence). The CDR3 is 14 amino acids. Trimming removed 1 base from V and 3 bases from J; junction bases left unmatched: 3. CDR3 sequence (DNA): TGTGCCTGGAGTGCTACAGGGGCCAATCAGCCCCAGCATTTT. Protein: CAWSATGANQPQHF.

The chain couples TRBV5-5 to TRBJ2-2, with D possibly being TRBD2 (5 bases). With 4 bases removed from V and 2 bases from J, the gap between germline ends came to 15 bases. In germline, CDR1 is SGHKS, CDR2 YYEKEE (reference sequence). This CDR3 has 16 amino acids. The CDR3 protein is CASSRGRTPNTGELFF. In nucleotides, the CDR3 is TGTGCCAGCAGCCGAGGGAGAACTCCTAACACCGGGGAGCTGTTTTTT.

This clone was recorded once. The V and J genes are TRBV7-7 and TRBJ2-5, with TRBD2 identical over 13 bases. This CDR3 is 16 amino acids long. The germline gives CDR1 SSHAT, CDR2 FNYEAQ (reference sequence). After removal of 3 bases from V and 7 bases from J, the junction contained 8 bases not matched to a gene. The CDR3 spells CASSFGLAGEGGTQYF. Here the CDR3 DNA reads TGTGCCAGCAGCTTCGGACTAGCGGGGGAAGGAGGGACCCAGTACTTC.

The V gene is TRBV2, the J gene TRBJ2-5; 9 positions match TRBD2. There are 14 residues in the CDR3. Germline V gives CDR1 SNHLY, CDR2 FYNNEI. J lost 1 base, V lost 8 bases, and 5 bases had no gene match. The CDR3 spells CASPNSGGQETQYF. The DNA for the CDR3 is TGTGCCAGCCCCAATAGCGGGGGCCAAGAGACCCAGTACTTC.

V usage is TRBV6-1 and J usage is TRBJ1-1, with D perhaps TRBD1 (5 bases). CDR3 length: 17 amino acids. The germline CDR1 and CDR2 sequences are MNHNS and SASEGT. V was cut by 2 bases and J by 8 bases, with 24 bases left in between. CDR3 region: CASSEIGVLIGLVEAFF. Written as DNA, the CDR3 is TGTGCCAGCAGTGAAATAGGGGTACTCATTGGCTTGGTAGAAGCTTTCTTT.

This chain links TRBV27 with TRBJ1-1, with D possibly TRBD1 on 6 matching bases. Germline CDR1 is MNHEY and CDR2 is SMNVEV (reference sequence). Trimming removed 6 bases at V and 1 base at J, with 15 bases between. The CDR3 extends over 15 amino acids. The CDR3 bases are TGTGCCAGCAGAAACCTCAGGGGCCAGAACACTGAAGCTTTCTTT. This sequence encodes CASRNLRGQNTEAFF.

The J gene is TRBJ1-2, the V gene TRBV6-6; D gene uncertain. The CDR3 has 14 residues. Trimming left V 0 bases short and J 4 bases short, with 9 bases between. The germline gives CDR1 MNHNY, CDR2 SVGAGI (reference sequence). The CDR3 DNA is TGTGCCAGCAGTTACTCCGCGGGGTTCTATGGCTACACCTTC. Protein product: CASSYSAGFYGYTF.

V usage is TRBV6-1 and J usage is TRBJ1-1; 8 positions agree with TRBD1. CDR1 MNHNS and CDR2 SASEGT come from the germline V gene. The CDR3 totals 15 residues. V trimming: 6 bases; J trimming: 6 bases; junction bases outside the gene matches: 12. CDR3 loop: CASSDIRDRPSEAFF. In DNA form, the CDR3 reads TGTGCCAGCAGCGATATCCGGGACAGGCCTTCTGAAGCTTTCTTT.

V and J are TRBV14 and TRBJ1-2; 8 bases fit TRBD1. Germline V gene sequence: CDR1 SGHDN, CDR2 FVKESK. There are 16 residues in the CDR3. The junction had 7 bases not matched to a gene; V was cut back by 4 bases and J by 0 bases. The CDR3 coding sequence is TGTGCCAGCAGCCTCGGACAGGGCCAAGCTAACTATGGCTACACCTTC. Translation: CASSLGQGQANYGYTF.

CDR3 protein: CASSGQGASSYNSPLHF. The CDR3 DNA reads as TGTGCCAGCAGTGGACAGGGAGCAAGCTCCTATAATTCACCCCTCCACTTT. The genes are TRBV6-1 and TRBJ1-6, with 7 bases aligning to TRBD1. With 4 bases clipped from V and 0 bases from J, the junction kept 6 bases outside the gene matches. The CDR3 has 17 amino acids. Looked up from germline, CDR1 is MNHNS and CDR2 is SASEGT.

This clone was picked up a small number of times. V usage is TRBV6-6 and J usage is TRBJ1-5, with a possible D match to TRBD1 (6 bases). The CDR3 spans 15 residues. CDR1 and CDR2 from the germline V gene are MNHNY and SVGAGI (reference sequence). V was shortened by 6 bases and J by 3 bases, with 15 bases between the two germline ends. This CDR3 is CASSKNTGLNQPQHF. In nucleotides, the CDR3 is TGTGCCAGCAGCAAAAATACAGGGCTCAATCAGCCCCAGCATTTT.

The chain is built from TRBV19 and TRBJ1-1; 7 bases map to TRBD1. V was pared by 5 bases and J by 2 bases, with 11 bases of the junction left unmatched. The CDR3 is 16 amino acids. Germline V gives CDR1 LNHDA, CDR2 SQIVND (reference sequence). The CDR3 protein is CASSLRQGGINTEAFF. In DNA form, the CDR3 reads TGTGCCAGTAGTTTGCGACAGGGCGGGATAAACACTGAAGCTTTCTTT.

This chain's CDR3 is CASGFYRVDQPAAYEQYF. Here the CDR3 DNA reads TGTGCTAGTGGTTTCTATCGGGTAGACCAGCCGGCAGCCTACGAGCAGTACTTC. This chain joins TRBV12-5 and TRBJ2-7; D not resolved. This CDR3 spans 18 amino acids. V was trimmed by 3 bases and J by 2 bases, leaving 23 bases between them. Germline CDR1 and CDR2: LGHNT and FRNRAP.

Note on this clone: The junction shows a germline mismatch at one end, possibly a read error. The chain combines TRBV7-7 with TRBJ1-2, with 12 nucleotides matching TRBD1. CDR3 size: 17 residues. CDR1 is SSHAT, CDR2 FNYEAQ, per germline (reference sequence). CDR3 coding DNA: TGTGCTAGCAGCCACCTCGGGACAGGGGGCGCAATGGGCGGCTACACCTTC. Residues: CASSHLGTGGAMGGYTF. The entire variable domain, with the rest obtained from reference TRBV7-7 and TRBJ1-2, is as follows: GAGVSQSPRYKVTKRGQDVTLRCDPISSHATLYWYQQALGQGPEFLTYFNYEAQPDKSGLPSDRFSAERPEGSISTLTIQRTEQRDSAMYRCASSHLGTGGAMGGYTFGSGTRLTVV.

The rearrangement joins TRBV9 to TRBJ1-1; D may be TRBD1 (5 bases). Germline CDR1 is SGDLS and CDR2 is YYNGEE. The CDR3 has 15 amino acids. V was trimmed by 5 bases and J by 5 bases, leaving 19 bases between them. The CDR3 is CASSRRAGDGTEAFF. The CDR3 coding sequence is TGTGCCAGCAGTCGTAGGGCGGGGGACGGTACTGAAGCTTTCTTT.

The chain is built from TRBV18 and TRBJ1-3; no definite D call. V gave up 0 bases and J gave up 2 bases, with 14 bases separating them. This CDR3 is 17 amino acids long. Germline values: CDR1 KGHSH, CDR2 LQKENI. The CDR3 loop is CASSPPRKELAGNTIYF. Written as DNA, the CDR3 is TGTGCCAGCTCACCACCACGCAAGGAGCTGGCTGGAAACACCATATATTTT.

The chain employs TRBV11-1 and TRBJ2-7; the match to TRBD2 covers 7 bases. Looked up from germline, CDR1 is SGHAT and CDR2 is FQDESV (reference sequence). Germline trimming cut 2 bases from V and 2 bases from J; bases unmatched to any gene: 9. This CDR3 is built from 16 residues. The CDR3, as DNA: TGTGCCAGCAGCTTATCCCCGACTAGCCCAACCTACGAGCAGTACTTC. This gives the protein CASSLSPTSPTYEQYF.

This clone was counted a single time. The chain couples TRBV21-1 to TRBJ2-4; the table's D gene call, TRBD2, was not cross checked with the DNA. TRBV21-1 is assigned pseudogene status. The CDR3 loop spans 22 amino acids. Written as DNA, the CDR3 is TGTGCCAGCAGCAAACGGTGGGGGGGGTACTGGGTGGATCGGATAGCCAAAAACATTCAGTACTTC. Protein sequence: CASSKRWGGYWVDRIAKNIQYF.

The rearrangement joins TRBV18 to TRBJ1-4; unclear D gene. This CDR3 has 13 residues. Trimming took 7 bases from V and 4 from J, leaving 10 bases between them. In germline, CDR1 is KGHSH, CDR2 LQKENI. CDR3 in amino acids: CASFDTDNEKLFF. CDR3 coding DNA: TGTGCCAGCTTCGACACCGATAATGAAAAACTGTTTTTT.

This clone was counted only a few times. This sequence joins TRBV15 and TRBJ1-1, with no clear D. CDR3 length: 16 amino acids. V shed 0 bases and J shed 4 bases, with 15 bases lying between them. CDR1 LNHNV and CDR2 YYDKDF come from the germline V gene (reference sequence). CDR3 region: CATSRDRSRDVTEAFF. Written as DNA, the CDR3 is TGTGCCACCAGCAGAGATAGATCCCGGGATGTCACTGAAGCTTTCTTT.

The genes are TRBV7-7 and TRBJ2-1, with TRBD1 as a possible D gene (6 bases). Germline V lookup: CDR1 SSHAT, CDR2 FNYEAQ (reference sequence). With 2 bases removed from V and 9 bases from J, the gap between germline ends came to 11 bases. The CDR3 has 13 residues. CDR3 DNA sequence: TGTGCCAGCAGCTTAAACCTAGGGGGTGAGCAGTTCTTC. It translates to CASSLNLGGEQFF.